This record covers a single T cell receptor (beta chain). What it binds is unknown. The trim removed 4 bases at V and 7 bases at J, leaving 6 bases unmatched. This CDR3 contains 13 residues. CDR1 SGHDN and CDR2 FVKESK come from the germline V gene. This sample is drawn from a study of T-cell memory formation after mild COVID-19. Whole-study findings and limits: A subset of responding clones appeared in pre-infection memory, suggesting cross-reactive memory joined. Among clones contracting day 15 to 85, CD4/CD8 was balanced, whereas later expanders leaned CD4+.

TCRdb processed the 5' RACE reads anew with MiXCR; each CDR3 protein has one entry. The sample contains about 350,000 distinct CDR3 sequences, roughly an eighth of which appear only once. This chain connects TRBV14 to TRBJ1-1; TRBD1 agrees at 7 bases. Sample: PBMCs or a T cell subset sorted from them (not recorded which). This clonotype was sampled from a man younger than 35 who had mild COVID-19 (a few samples of this study predate the infection). Cell type and time point are not known. CDR3 protein: CASSLQGGNEAFF. CDR3 in DNA: TGTGCCAGCAGCCTGCAGGGGGGGAATGAAGCTTTCTTT.